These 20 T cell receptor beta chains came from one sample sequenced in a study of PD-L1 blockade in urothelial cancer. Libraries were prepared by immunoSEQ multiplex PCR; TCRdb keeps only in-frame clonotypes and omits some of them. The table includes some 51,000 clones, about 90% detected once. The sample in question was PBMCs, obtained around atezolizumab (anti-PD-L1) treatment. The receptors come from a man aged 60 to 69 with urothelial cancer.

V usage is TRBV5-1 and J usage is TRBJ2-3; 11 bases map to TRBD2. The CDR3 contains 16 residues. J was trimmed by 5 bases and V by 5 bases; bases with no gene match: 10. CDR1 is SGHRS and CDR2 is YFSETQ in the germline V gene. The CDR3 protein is CASRRVLAGAVDTQYF. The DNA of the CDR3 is TGCGCCAGCAGACGCGTACTAGCGGGAGCCGTAGATACGCAGTATTTT.

CDR3 residues: CASSEALAGYTDTQYF. In nucleotides, the CDR3 is TGTGCCAGCAGTGAAGCCCTAGCGGGGTACACAGATACGCAGTATTTT. V gene TRBV6-1 combines with J gene TRBJ2-3, with 9 bases fitting TRBD2. Trimming removed 0 bases from V and 2 bases from J; junction bases left unmatched: 3. The CDR3 runs to 16 residues. Looked up from germline, CDR1 is MNHNS and CDR2 is SASEGT.

CDR3 nucleotide sequence: TGCAGCGGGGGCCTTGCCCGTGAGCAGTTCTTC. Its protein is CSGGLAREQFF. The chain carries TRBV29-1 and TRBJ2-1; TRBD1 might be the D (5 bases). This CDR3 is 11 amino acids long. Trimming left V 7 bases short and J 9 bases short, with 13 bases between. Germline CDR1 and CDR2: SQVTM and ANQGSEA.

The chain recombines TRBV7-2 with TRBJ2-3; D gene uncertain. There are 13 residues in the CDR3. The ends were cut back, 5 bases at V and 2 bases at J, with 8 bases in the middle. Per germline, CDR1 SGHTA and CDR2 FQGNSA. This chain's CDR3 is CASSHGLTDTQYF. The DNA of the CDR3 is TGTGCCAGCAGCCATGGGCTCACAGATACGCAGTATTTT.

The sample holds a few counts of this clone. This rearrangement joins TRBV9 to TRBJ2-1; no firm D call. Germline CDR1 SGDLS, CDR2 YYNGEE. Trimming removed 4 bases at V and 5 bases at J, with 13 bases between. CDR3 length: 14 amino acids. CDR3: CASSPGRNNNEQFF. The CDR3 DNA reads TGTGCCAGCAGCCCAGGCCGGAATAACAATGAGCAGTTCTTC. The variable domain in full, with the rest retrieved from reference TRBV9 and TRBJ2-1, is DSGVTQTPKHLITATGQRVTLRCSPRSGDLSVYWYQQSLDQGLQFLIQYYNGEERAKGNILERFSAQQFPDLHSELNLSSLELGDSALYFCASSPGRNNNEQFFGPGTRLTVL.

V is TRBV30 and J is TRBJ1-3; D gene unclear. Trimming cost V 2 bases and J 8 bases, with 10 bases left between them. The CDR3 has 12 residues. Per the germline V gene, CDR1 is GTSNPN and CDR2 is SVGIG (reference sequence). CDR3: CAWSSRVDTIYF. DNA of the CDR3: TGTGCCTGGAGTTCCCGGGTGGACACCATATATTTT.

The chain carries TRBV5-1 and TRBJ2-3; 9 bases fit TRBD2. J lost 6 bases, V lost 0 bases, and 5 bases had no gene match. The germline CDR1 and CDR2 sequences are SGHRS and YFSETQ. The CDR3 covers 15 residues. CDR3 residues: CASSLAGTSIDTQYF. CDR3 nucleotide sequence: TGCGCCAGCAGCTTGGCCGGGACTAGCATCGATACGCAGTATTTT.

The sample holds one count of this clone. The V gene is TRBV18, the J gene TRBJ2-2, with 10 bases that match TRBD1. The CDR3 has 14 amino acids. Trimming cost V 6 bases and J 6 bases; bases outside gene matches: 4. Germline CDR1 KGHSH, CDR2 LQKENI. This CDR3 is CASSPGQGAGELFF. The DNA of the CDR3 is TGTGCCAGCTCCCCAGGACAGGGGGCCGGGGAGCTGTTTTTT.

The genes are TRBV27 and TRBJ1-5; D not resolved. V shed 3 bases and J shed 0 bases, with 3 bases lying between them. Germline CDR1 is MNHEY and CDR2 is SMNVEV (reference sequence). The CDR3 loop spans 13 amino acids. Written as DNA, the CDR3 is TGTGCCAGCAGTTTCAATAGCAATCAGCCCCAGCATTTT. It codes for CASSFNSNQPQHF.

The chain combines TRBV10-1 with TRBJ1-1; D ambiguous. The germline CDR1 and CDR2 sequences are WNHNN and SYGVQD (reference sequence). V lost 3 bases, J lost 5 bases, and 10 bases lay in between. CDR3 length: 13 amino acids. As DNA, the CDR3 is TGCGCCAGCAGTGAAGAGATCGCGACTGAAGCTTTCTTT. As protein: CASSEEIATEAFF.

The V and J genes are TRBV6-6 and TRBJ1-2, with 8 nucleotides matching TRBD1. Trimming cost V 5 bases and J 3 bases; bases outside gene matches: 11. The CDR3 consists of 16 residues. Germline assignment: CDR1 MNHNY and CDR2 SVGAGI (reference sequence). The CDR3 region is CASSLDRARLDYGYTF. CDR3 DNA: TGTGCCAGCAGTCTGGACAGGGCACGACTCGACTATGGCTACACCTTC.

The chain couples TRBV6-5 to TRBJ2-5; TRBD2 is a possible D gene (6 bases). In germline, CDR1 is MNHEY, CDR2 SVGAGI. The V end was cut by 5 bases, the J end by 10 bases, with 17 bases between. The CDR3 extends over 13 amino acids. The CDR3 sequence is CASSQRWQGGQYF. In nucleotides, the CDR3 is TGTGCCAGCAGTCAAAGGTGGCAGGGAGGCCAGTACTTC.

The CDR3 DNA follows: TGTGCCAGTAGCGGGAGGTCTGGCTACACCTTC. Protein sequence: CASSGRSGYTF. The V call is TRBV19, the J call TRBJ1-2; D remains unclear. Germline-derived CDR1 and CDR2 are LNHDA and SQIVND (reference sequence). The CDR3 contains 11 residues. Deletions cut 6 bases from V and 7 bases from J, with 9 bases between.

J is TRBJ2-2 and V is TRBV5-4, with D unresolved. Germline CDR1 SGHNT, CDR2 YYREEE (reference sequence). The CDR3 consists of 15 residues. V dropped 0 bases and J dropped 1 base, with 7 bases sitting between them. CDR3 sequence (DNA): TGTGCCAGCAGCTTGGATACGAGGAACACCGGGGAGCTGTTTTTT. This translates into CASSLDTRNTGELFF.

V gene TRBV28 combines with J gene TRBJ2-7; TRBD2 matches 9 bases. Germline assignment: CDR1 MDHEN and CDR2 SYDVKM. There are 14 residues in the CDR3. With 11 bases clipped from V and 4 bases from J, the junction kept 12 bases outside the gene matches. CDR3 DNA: TGTGCCTCTTTTAGCGGGGGAGCTGGGTACGAGCAGTACTTC. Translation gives CASFSGGAGYEQYF.

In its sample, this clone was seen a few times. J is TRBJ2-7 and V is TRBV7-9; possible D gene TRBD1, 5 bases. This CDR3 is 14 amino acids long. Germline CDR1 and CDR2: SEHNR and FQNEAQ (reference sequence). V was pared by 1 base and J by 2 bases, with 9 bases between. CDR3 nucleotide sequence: TGTGCCAGCAGCTTAGGGGGCCAGACCTACGAGCAGTACTTC. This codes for CASSLGGQTYEQYF.

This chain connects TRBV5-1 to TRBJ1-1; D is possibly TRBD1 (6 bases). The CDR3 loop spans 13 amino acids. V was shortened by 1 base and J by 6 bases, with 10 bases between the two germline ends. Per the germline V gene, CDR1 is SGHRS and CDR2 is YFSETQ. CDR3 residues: CASSLTGQAEAFF. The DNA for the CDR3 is TGCGCCAGCAGCTTGACAGGGCAAGCTGAAGCTTTCTTT.

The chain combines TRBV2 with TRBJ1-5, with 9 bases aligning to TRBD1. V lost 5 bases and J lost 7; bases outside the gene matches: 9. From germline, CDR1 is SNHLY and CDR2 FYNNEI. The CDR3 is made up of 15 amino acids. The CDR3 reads CASSLEGQGSQPQHF. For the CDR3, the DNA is TGTGCCAGCAGTCTGGAGGGACAGGGTTCGCAGCCCCAGCATTTT.

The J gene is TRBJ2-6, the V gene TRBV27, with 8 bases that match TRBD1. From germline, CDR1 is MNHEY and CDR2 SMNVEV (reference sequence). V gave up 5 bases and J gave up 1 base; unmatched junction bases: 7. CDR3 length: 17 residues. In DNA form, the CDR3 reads TGTGCCAGCAGTCTTGGGACAGGACGATCTGGGGCCAACGTCCTGACTTTC. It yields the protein CASSLGTGRSGANVLTF.

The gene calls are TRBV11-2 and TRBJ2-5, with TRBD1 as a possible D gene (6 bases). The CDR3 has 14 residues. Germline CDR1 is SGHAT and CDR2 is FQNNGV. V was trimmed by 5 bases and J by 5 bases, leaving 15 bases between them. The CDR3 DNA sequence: TGTGCCAGCAGCGGCGGACAGCAGTTTGAGACCCAGTACTTC. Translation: CASSGGQQFETQYF. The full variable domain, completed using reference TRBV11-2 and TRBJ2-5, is EAGVAQSPRYKIIEKRQSVAFWCNPISGHATLYWYQQILGQGPKLLIQFQNNGVVDDSQLPKDRFSAERLKGVDSTLKIQPAKLEDSAVYLCASSGGQQFETQYFGPGTRLLVL.